This T cell receptor (beta chain) was retrieved from a study of blood T cells in healthy people across ages. Germline lookup yields CDR1 DFQATT and CDR2 SNEGSKA (reference sequence). The CDR3 is 13 amino acids. The V end was cut by 5 bases, the J end by 0 bases, with 8 bases between. A J-beta primer mix and a sample-barcoded 5' primer were used in a second PCR of about 7 to 12 cycles. Samples each returned at least 3 million CDR3-containing paired-end reads. TCRdb ran MiXCR on the 5' RACE reads and lists one entry per CDR3 protein. The sample consists of more than 800,000 distinct CDR3 sequences, 25% to 35% of them appearing once. This clonotype was observed a handful of times.

Sequencing was carried out using blood. This receptor was taken from a woman aged 80 or older in good health. This chain joins TRBV20-1 and TRBJ2-4; D uncertain. The CDR3 loop is CSASHKAKNIQYF. CDR3 coding DNA: TGCAGTGCTTCCCATAAAGCCAAAAACATTCAGTACTTC.